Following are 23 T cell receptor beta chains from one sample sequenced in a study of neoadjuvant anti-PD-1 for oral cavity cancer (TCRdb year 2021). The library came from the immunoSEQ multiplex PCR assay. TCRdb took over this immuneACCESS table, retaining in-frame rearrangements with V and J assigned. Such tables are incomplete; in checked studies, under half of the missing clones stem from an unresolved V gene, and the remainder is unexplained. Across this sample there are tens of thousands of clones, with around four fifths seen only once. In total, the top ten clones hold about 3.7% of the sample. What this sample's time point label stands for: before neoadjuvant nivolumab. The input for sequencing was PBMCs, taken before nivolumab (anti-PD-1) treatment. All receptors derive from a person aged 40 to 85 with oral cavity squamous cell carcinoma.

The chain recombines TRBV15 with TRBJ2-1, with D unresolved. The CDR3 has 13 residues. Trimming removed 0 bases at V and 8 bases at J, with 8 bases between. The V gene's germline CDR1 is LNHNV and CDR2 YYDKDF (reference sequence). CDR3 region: CATSRDKSHEQFF. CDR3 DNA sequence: TGTGCCACCAGCAGAGATAAGTCGCATGAGCAGTTCTTC.

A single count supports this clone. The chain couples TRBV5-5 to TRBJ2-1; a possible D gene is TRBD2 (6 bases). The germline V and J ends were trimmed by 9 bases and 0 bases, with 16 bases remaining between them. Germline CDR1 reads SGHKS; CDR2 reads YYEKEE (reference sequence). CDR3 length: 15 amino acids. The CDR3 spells CATCWGVSSYNEQFF. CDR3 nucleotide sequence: TGTGCCACCTGCTGGGGGGTAAGCTCCTACAATGAGCAGTTCTTC.

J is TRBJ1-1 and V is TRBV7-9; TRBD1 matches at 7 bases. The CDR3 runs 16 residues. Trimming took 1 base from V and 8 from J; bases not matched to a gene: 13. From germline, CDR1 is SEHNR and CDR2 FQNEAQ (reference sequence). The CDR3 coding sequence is TGTGCCAGCAGCTTAGTACCGAGGACAGGAAGGGAAGAAGCTTTCTTT. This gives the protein CASSLVPRTGREEAFF.

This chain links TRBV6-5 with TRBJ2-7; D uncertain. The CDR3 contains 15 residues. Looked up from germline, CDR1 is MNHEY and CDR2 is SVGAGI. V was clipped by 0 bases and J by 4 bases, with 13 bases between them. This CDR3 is CASSYSQVDPYEQYF. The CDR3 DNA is TGTGCCAGCAGTTACTCCCAGGTGGACCCTTACGAGCAGTACTTC.

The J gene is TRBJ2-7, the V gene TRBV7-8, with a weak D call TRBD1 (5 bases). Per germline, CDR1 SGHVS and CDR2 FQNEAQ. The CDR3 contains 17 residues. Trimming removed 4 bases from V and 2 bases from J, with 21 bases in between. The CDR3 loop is CASSSTIIQGNTYEQYF. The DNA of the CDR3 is TGTGCCAGCAGCTCGACAATCATCCAGGGAAATACCTACGAGCAGTACTTC.

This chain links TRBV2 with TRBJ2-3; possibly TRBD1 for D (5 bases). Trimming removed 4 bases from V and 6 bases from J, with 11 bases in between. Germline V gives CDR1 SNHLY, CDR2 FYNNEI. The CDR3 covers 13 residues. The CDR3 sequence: CASSGGRVDTQYF. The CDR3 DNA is TGTGCCAGCAGTGGGGGCAGGGTGGATACGCAGTATTTT.

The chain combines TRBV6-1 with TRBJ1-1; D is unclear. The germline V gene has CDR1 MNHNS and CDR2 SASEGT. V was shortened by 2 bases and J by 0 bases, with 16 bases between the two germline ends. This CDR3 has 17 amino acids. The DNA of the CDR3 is TGTGCCAGCAGTGAATCTCTTCCAGGAGACATGAACACTGAAGCTTTCTTT. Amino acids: CASSESLPGDMNTEAFF.

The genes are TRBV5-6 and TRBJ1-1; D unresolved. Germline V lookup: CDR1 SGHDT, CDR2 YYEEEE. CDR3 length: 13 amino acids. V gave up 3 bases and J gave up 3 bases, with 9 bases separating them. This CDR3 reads CASSYDLYTEAFF. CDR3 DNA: TGTGCCAGCAGCTATGACTTGTACACTGAAGCTTTCTTT.

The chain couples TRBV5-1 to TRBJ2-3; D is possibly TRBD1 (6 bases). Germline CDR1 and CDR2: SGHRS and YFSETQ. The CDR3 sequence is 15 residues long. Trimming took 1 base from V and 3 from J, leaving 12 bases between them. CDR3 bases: TGCGCCAGCAGCTTGACTCTACAGGGAACAGATACGCAGTATTTT. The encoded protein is CASSLTLQGTDTQYF.

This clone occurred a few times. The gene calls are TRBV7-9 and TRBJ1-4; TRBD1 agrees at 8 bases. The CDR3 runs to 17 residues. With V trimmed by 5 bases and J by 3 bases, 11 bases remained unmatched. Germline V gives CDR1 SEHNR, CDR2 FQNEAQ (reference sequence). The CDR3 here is CASSRLQGVTPNEKLFF. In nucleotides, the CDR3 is TGTGCCAGCAGCCGACTACAGGGGGTGACGCCTAATGAAAAACTGTTTTTT.

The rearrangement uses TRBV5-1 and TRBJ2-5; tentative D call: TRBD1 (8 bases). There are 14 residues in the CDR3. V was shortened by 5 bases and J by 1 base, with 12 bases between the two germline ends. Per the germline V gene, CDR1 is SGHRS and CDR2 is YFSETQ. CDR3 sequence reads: CASRQGGTQETQYF. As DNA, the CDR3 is TGCGCCAGCAGACAGGGGGGGACCCAAGAGACCCAGTACTTC.

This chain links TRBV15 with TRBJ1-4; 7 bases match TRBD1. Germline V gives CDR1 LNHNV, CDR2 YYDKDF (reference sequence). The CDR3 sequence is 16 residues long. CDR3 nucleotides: TGTGCTATAAGGGGGCGTCACATTGAAAGTAATGAAAAACTGTTTTTT. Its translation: CAIRGRHIESNEKLFF. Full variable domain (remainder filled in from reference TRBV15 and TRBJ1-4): DAMVIQNPRYQVTQFGKPVTLSCSQTLNHNVMYWYQQKSSQAPKLLFHYYDKDFNNEADTPDNFQSRRPNTSFCFLDIRSPGLGDTAMYLCAIRGRHIESNEKLFFGSGTQLSVL.

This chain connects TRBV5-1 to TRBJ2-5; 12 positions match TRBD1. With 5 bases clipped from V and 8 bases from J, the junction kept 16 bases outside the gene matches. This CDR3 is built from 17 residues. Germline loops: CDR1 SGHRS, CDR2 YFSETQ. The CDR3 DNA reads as TGCGCCAGCAGGGCGTCGGGTGGGACAGGGGGCCGCCGAACCCAGTACTTC. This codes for CASRASGGTGGRRTQYF.

In DNA form, the CDR3 reads TGTGCCAGCAGCTTACAGGGTACCTTGAACACTGAAGCTTTCTTT. Translation gives CASSLQGTLNTEAFF. The chain links TRBV5-6 to TRBJ1-1, with D possibly matching TRBD1 (6 bases). The germline gives CDR1 SGHDT, CDR2 YYEEEE. This CDR3 comprises 15 residues. Trimming shortened V by 2 bases and J by 0 bases, and 11 bases separated the two germline ends.

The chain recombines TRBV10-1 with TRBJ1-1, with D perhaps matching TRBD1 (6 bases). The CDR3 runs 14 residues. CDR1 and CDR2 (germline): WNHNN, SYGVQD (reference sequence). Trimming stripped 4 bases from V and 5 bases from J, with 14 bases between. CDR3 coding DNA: TGCGCCAGCAGTGTTTCAGGGGACGGGACTGAAGCTTTCTTT. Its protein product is CASSVSGDGTEAFF.

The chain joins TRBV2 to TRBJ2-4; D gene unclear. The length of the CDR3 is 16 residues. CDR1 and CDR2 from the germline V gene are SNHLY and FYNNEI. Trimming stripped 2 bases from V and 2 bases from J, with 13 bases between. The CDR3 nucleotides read TGTGCCAGCAGTGAACTGGCAACGATAACCAAAAACATTCAGTACTTC. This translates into CASSELATITKNIQYF.

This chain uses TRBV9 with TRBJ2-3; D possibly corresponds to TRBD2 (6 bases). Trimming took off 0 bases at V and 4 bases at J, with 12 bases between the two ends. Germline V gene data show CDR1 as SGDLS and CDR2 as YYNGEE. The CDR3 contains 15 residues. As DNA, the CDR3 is TGTGCCAGCAGCGTAGCGACTAGGGAGGCAGATACGCAGTATTTT. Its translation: CASSVATREADTQYF.

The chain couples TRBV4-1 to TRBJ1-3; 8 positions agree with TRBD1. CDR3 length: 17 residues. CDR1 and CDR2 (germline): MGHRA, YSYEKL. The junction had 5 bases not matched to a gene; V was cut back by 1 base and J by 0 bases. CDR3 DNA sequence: TGCGCCAGCAGCCAAGTTTTGGGACAGGCCTCTGGAAACACCATATATTTT. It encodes CASSQVLGQASGNTIYF.

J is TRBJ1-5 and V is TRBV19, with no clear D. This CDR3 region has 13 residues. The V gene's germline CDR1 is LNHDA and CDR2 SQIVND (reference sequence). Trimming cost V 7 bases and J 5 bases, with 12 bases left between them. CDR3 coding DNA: TGTGCCAGTAAGGGAGCGGGTTATCAGCCCCAGCATTTT. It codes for CASKGAGYQPQHF.

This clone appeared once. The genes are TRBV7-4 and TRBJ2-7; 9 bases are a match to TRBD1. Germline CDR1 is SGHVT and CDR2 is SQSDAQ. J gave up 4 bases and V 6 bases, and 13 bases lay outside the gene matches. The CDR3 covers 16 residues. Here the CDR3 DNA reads TGTGCCAGCAGATCCGTCTACAAGGGACAGGGATACGAGCAGTACTTC. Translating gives CASRSVYKGQGYEQYF.

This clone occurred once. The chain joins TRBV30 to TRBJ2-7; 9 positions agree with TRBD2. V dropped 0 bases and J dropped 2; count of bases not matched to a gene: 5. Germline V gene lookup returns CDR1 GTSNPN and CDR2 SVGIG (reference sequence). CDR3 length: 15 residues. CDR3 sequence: CAWSVEIAGAYEQYF. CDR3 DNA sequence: TGTGCCTGGAGTGTCGAAATAGCGGGAGCCTACGAGCAGTACTTC.

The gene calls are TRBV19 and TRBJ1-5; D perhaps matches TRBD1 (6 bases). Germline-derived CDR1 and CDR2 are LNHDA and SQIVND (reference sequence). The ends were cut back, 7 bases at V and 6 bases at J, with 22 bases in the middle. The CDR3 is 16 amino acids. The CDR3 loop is CASIPVGGGIGQPQHF. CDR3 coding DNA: TGTGCCAGTATCCCGGTAGGGGGGGGAATCGGTCAGCCCCAGCATTTT.

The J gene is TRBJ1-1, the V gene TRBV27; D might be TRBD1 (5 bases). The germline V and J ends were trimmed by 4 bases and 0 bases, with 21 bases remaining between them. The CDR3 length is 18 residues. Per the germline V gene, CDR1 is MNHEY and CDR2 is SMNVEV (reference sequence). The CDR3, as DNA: TGTGCCAGCAGTTCGATTTATTCAGGGTGGATGGTGAACACTGAAGCTTTCTTT. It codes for CASSSIYSGWMVNTEAFF.